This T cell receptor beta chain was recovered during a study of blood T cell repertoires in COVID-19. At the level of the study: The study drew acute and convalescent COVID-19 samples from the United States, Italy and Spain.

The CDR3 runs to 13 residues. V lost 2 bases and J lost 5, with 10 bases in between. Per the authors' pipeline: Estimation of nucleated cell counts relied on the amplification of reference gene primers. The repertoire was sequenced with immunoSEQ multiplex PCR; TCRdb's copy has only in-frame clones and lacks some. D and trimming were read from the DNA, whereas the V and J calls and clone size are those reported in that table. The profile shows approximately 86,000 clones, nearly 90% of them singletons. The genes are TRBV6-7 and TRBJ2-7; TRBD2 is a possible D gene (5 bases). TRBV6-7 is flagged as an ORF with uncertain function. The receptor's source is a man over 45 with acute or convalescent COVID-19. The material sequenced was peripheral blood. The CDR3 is CASSYEGVHEQYF. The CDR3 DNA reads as TGTGCCAGCAGTTACGAGGGAGTCCACGAGCAGTACTTC.